Described below is a single TCR beta chain sequence and its context. These data are taken from a study of blood T cell repertoires in COVID-19. Repertoires were generated with immunoSEQ multiplex PCR, while TCRdb's copy carries only in-frame clones and drops some. This table has some 80,000 clones, roughly 82% appearing once. V lost 6 bases, J lost 3 bases, and 4 bases stayed unmatched. From germline, CDR1 is SGHRS and CDR2 YFSETQ. CDR3 length: 13 residues. Sequenced: peripheral blood. J is TRBJ2-5 and V is TRBV5-1; 8 bases are a match to TRBD2. This TCR was sampled from a human donor in a cohort sampled during active COVID-19. The CDR3 is CASMVTSEETQYF. In DNA, the CDR3 is TGCGCCAGCATGGTGACTAGCGAAGAGACCCAGTACTTC.